The rows below give T cell receptor beta chains drawn from one sample of a study of CD8 T cells in Susac syndrome. TCRdb analysed the immunoSEQ multiplex PCR reads with MiXCR anew, one entry per CDR3 protein. The profile shows about 130,000 distinct CDR3 sequences, roughly 94% of them singletons. The sequencing sample was made of CD8+ T cells from PBMCs. The source is a human donor with Susac syndrome. Each CDR3 is given with its conserved first and last residue. A D gene is named only where the DNA matches it firmly.

TRBV7-9	TRBJ2-3	16	TRBD2	TGTGCCAGCAGCAGGGCCCTAGCGGGAGGGGGAGATACGCAGTATTTT	CASSRALAGGGDTQYF
TRBV20-1	TRBJ2-1	13	NA	TGCAGTGTAGATCAAGCGGCCGGGAATGAGCAGTTCTTC	CSVDQAAGNEQFF
TRBV24-1	TRBJ2-5	15	NA	TGTGCCACCAGTGATTTCCGGGAGACCCCAGAGACCCAGTACTTC	CATSDFRETPETQYF
TRBV6-5	TRBJ2-7	11	TRBD2	TGTGCCAGTAGAGCGGGACGGGAGCAGTACTTC	CASRAGREQYF
TRBV15	TRBJ1-5	18	TRBD1	TGTGCCACCAGCAGACCTACCCTGGGACAGGGGATTTATCAGCCCCAGCATTTT	CATSRPTLGQGIYQPQHF
TRBV5-4	TRBJ2-2	15	TRBD2	TGTGCCAGCAGCTTGGAGGGACTAGGCGACGGGGAGCTGTTTTTT	CASSLEGLGDGELFF
TRBV9	TRBJ2-7	15	TRBD2	TGTGCCAGCAGCGTAGACGGTAGCGGGAGTTACGAGCAGTACTTC	CASSVDGSGSYEQYF
TRBV11-2	TRBJ2-7	11	NA	TGTGCCAGCAGCTTAGGTTCCGAGCAGTACTTC	CASSLGSEQYF
TRBV7-9	TRBJ1-4	16	NA	TGTGCCAGCAGCGCAACAGGGAGCCCAACTAATGAAAAACTGTTTTTT	CASSATGSPTNEKLFF
TRBV7-9	TRBJ2-4	11	NA	TGTGCCGCGGTGGTCAAAAACATTCAGTACTTC	CAAVVKNIQYF
TRBV21-1	TRBJ2-3	11	NA	TGTGCCTTTCAGACCACAGATACGCAGTATTTT	CAFQTTDTQYF
TRBV6-5	TRBJ2-2	19	TRBD2	TGTGCCAGCAGTTACTGGGGACTAGCGGGAGGAAAGAACACCGGGGAGCTGTTTTTT	CASSYWGLAGGKNTGELFF
TRBV6-5	TRBJ2-4	15	TRBD1	TGTGCCAGCAGTTATACTACGGGGACAGGGAACATTCAGTACTTC	CASSYTTGTGNIQYF
TRBV20-1	TRBJ1-5	16	NA	TGCAGTGCTAGTTCTTTTGGGACCTATAGCAATCAGCCCCAGCATTTT	CSASSFGTYSNQPQHF
TRBV4-1	TRBJ2-3	12	NA	TGCGCCAGCAGCCGAGATGGAGATACGCAGTATTTT	CASSRDGDTQYF